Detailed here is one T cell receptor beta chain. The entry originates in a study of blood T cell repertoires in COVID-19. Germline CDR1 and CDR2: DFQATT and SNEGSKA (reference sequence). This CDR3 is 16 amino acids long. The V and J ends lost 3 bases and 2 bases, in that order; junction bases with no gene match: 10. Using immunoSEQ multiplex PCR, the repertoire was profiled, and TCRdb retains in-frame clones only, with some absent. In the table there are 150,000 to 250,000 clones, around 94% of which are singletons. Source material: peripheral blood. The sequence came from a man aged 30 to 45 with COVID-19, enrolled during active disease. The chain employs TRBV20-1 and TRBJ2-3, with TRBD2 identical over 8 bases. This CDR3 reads CSASKSGGIFTDTQYF. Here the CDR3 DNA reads TGCAGTGCTAGTAAATCGGGGGGGATATTCACAGATACGCAGTATTTT.